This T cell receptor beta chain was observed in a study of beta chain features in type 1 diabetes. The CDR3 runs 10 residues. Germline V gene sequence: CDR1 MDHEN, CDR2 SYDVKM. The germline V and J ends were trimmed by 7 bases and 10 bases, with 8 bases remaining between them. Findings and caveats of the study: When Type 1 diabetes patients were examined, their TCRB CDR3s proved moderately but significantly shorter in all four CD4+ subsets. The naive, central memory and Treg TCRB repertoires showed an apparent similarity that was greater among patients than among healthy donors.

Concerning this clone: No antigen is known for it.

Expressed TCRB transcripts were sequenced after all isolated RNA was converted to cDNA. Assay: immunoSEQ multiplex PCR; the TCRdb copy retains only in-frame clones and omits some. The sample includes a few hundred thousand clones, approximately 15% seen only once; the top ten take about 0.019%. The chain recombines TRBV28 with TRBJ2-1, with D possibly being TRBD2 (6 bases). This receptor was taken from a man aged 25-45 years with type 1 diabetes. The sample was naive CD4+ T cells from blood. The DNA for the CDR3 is TGTGCCAGCAAGGGGAGGGAGCAGTTCTTC. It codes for CASKGREQFF.